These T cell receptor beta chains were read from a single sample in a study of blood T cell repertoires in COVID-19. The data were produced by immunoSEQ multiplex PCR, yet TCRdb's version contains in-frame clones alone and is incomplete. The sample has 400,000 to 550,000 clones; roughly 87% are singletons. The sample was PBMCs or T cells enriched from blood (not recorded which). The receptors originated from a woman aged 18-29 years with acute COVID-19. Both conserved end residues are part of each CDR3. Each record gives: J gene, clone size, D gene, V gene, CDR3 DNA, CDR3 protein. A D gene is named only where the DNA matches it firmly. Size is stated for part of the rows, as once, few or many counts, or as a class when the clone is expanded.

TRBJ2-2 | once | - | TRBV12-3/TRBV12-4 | TGTGCCAGCAGAACTAGCTCCGGGGAGCTGTTTTTT | CASRTSSGELFF
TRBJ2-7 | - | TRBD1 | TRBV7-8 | TGTGCCAGCAGCTTCTCACAGGGGTACGAGCAGTACTTC | CASSFSQGYEQYF
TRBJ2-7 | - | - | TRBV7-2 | TGTGCCAGCAGCACAACAAGGGACATCATCTACGAGCAGTACTTC | CASSTTRDIIYEQYF
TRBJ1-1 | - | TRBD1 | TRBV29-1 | TGCAGCGTTCGTGGGCAGGGGGCGCGTCGGACTGAAGCTTTCTTT | CSVRGQGARRTEAFF
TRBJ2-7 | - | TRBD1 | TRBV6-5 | TGTGCCAGCATCAGGTCGGGACAGGATCTCTACGAGCAGTACTTC | CASIRSGQDLYEQYF
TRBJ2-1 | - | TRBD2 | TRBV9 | TGTGCCAGCAGCGTAGCGTCAGCGGGGGGACACAATGAGCAGTTCTTC | CASSVASAGGHNEQFF
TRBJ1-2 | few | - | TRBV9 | TGTGCCAGCAGCGTAGGTTCTATGGAGGGCTACACCTTC | CASSVGSMEGYTF
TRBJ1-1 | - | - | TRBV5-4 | TGTGCCAGCAGCTTGTTAGGGGGTGGTGGGGACACTGAAGCTTTCTTT | CASSLLGGGGDTEAFF
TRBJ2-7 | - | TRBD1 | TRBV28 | TGTGCCAGCACCTCCGGGACAGGGAAATACGAGCAGTACTTC | CASTSGTGKYEQYF
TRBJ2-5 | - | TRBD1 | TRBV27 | TGTGCCAGCAGTTTACGCCCACAGGGGGCCCAAGAGACCCAGTACTTC | CASSLRPQGAQETQYF
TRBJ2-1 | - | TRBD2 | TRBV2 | TGTGCCAGCAGCGGACTAGCGGGGGCGTATGAGCAGTTCTTC | CASSGLAGAYEQFF
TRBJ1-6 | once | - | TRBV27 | TGTGCCAGCAGGCTCGCGGGCAGTCCAAATTCACCCCTCCACTTT | CASRLAGSPNSPLHF
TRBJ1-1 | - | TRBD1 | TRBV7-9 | TGTGCCAGCAGGGACAATAGGAGGGGGCAGAACACTGAAGCTTTCTTT | CASRDNRRGQNTEAFF
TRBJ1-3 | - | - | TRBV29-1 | TGCAGCGTCCGGTTCTCTGGAAACACCATATATTTT | CSVRFSGNTIYF
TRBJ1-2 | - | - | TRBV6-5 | TGTGCCAGCAGACAGGCGAAGGGCGGAAACTATGGCTACACCTTC | CASRQAKGGNYGYTF
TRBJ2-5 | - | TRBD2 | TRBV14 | TGTGCCAGCAGCCTATTTTGGCCGAGACGCGGGGGAAAAGAAGAGACCCAGTACTTC | CASSLFWPRRGGKEETQYF
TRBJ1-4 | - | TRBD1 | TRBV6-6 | TGTGCCAGCAGTTATTACGGGACAGGAGGCGAAAAACTGTTTTTT | CASSYYGTGGEKLFF
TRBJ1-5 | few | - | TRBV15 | TGTGCCACCAGCAGAGAGTCTCCAGTGAAGAATGGCAATCAGCCCCAGCATTTT | CATSRESPVKNGNQPQHF
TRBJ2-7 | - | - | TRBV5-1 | TGCGCCAGCAGCTTGCGGCCCTCGGGCGGGGAGCACTACGAGCAGTACTTC | CASSLRPSGGEHYEQYF
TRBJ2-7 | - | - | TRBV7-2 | TGTGCCAGCAGCTATCGGACACTTACCTACGAGCAGTACTTC | CASSYRTLTYEQYF
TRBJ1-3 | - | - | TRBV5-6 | TGTGCCAGCGGCCTCGGACAGAACTCTGGAAACACCATATATTTT | CASGLGQNSGNTIYF
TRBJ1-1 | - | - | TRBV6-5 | TGTGCCAGCAGTCCCGGGGGGACTGAAGCTTTCTTT | CASSPGGTEAFF
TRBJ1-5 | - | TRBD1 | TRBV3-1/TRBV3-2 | TGTGCCAGCAGCCAAGACGAAGGCAGGGGGTATAGCAATCAGCCCCAGCATTTT | CASSQDEGRGYSNQPQHF
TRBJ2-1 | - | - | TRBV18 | TGTGCCAGCTCAGCGTCGGAGGGCCTGGACAATGAGCAGTTCTTC | CASSASEGLDNEQFF
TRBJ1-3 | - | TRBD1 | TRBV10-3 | TGTGCCATCAGTGAGTCGTTAACCGGGACAGCAAGCCTCCCCTCCTCTGGAAACACCATATATTTT | CAISESLTGTASLPSSGNTIYF
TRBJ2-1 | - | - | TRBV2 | TGTGCCAGCAGGCTCGGCAATGAGCAGTTCTTC | CASRLGNEQFF
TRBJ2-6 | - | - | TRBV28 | TGTGCCAGCAGTTACAGCTCTGGGGCCAACGTCCTGACTTTC | CASSYSSGANVLTF
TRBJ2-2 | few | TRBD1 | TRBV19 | TGTGCCAGTAGTTGGGTGACAGGGATGGCCGGGGAGCTGTTTTTT | CASSWVTGMAGELFF
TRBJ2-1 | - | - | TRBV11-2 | TGTGCCAGCAGCTTAGCCCGGGACATCCGTGAGCAGTTCTTC | CASSLARDIREQFF
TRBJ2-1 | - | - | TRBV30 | TGTGCCTGGAGTTCTTCAGGGGTCGGTGTAGGTGAGCAGTTCTTC | CAWSSSGVGVGEQFF
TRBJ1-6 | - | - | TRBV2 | TGTGCCAGCAGAGGGGACTATACTGAATCACCCCTCCACTTT | CASRGDYTESPLHF
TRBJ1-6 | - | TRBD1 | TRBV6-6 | TGTGCCAGCAGTTACCCGAAGACAGGGTATAATTCACCCCTCCACTTT | CASSYPKTGYNSPLHF
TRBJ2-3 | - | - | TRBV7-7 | TGTGCCAGCAGCTTAGTTCGCGGCGACACAGATACGCAGTATTTT | CASSLVRGDTDTQYF
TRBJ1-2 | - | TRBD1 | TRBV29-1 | TGCAGCGTTGAAGGACAATCGGGACAGGGTGGTTATGGCTACACCTTC | CSVEGQSGQGGYGYTF
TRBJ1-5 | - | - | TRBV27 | TGTGCCAGCAGTTTTTCAGGGCTAAATCAGCCCCAGCATTTT | CASSFSGLNQPQHF
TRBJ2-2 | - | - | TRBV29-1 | TGCAGCGTTGTTCGGGAAGGGTCCACCGGGGAGCTGTTTTTT | CSVVREGSTGELFF
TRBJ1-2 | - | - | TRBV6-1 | TGTGCCAGCAGTGAACTTCAGGGGCTCTATGGCTACACCTTC | CASSELQGLYGYTF
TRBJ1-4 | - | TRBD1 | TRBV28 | TGTGCCAGCAGTTTCTTCCCAAAGTTTCCGGGACAGGGCGAGGAAAAACTGTTTTTT | CASSFFPKFPGQGEEKLFF
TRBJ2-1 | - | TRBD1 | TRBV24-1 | TGTGCCACCGCAGGGGGCTATTACAATGAGCAGTTCTTC | CATAGGYYNEQFF
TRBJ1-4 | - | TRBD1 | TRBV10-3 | TGTGCCATCAGTGAAGGGTTAGACAGGGCAATAGAGACAACTAATGAAAAACTGTTTTTT | CAISEGLDRAIETTNEKLFF
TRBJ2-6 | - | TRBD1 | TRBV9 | TGTGCCAGCAGCGTAGGGAACAGGGGGCTTATATCTGGGGCCAACGTCCTGACTTTC | CASSVGNRGLISGANVLTF
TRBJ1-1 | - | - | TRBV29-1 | TGCAGCGGGCGGGTCTACAATCTGGCTTTCTTT | CSGRVYNLAFF
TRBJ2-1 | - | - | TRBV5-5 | TGTGCCAGCATCCACTACAATGAGCAGTTCTTC | CASIHYNEQFF
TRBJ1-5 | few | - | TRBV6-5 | TGTGCCATCGGGAGGGCGGGGGATCAGCCCCAGCATTTT | CAIGRAGDQPQHF
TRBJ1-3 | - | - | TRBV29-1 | TGCAGCGTTGAAGGGCAGATCTCTGGAAACACCATATATTTT | CSVEGQISGNTIYF
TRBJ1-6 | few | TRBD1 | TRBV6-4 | TGTGCCAGCAGCCCATTCCCAACAGGGGCAGGTTCACCCCTCCACTTT | CASSPFPTGAGSPLHF